The T cell receptor beta chain under discussion was sequenced for a study of cytomegalovirus exposure and HLA in healthy donors. Study findings and constraints: Both high specificity and high sensitivity reportedly marked the classifier's diagnosis of cytomegalovirus status. As a later analysis showed, several of the most significant clusters appeared to be linked to common viral pathogens. In a later analysis, compared with equally common non-associated chains, HLA-associated beta chains were more expanded. Earlier analysis found most TCR beta V segments productive about 87% or about 30% of the time.

Germline values: CDR1 WNHNN, CDR2 SYGVQD (reference sequence). V was shortened by 2 bases and J by 10 bases, with 9 bases between the two germline ends. This CDR3 spans 12 amino acids. The PCR employed 60 Vbeta primers together with 13 Jbeta primers. TCRdb keeps only in-frame clones here, not all; method: immunoSEQ multiplex PCR. The table records under 300,000 clones, about 93% of them present only once. Note on this clone: No antigen is known for it.

This receptor was obtained from a girl aged 2-10 years in good health and CMV-seronegative. This chain connects TRBV10-1 to TRBJ2-1; weak D call: TRBD2 (5 bases). Source material: PBMCs. CDR3 residues: CASSEAGVEQFF. CDR3 in DNA: TGCGCCAGCAGTGAGGCCGGGGTGGAGCAGTTCTTC.